This T cell receptor beta chain was obtained from a study of blood T cell repertoires in COVID-19. Overall study context: The United States, Italy and Spain supplied acute and convalescent COVID-19 samples. Sample material is recorded as cDNA or gDNA derived from T cells, B-cell-depleted T cells, or PBMCs.

Authors' methods: Estimation of nucleated cell counts relied on the amplification of reference gene primers. Repertoires were generated with immunoSEQ multiplex PCR, while TCRdb's copy carries only in-frame clones and drops some. V and J calls and clone size follow that table, whereas D and trimming were derived from the DNA. The data show roughly 170,000 clones, around four fifths seen once. Germline V lookup: CDR1 SEHNR, CDR2 FQNEAQ (reference sequence). V dropped 6 bases and J dropped 5 bases, with 13 bases sitting between them. CDR3 length: 13 amino acids. The receptor was derived from a man aged 35-49 years who had recovered from COVID-19. Sequencing used peripheral blood. The chain carries TRBV7-9 and TRBJ2-5; D may be TRBD1 (6 bases). CDR3 DNA: TGTGCCAGCAGGAACAGGGTAGGGGAGACCCAGTACTTC. Its protein product is CASRNRVGETQYF.